This T cell receptor beta chain appears in the sequencing data of a study of blood T cells in healthy people across ages. On the study more broadly: Using template switching, researchers captured about one barcoded beta molecule for each two T cells. General study results and limits: With unsorted PBMCs, a conclusive comparison of naive versus antigen-experienced cells was not possible.

This clonotype turned up a few times. The antigen is undetermined. Trimming took off 0 bases at V and 9 bases at J, with 12 bases between the two ends. The CDR3 length is 14 residues. Germline V lookup: CDR1 MNHEY, CDR2 SVGEGT. Alongside a J-beta primer mix, a sample-barcoded 5' primer served in a second PCR lasting about 7 to 12 cycles. Each sample provided no less than 2.5 million CDR3-containing paired-end reads. TCRdb itself ran the 5' RACE reads through MiXCR, one entry per CDR3 protein. The table lists about 1.5 million distinct CDR3 sequences, 42% of them singletons. Total RNA, at least 6 micrograms per sample, came from PBMCs.

The sample taken for sequencing was blood. The TCR sequence derives from a woman between 18 and 30 years old in good health. J is TRBJ2-1 and V is TRBV6-2 or TRBV6-3; a possible D gene is TRBD2 (5 bases). DNA for the CDR3: TGTGCCAGCAGTTACTCACTAGAGACGCGTGAGCAGTTCTTC. This gives the protein CASSYSLETREQFF.